Presented here are 11 T cell receptor beta chains from one specimen sequenced in a study of neoadjuvant nivolumab and ipilimumab in lung cancer. Generated by immunoSEQ multiplex PCR, the TCRdb table keeps only in-frame clones and is missing some. The sample includes about 4,700 clones, about three quarters of them seen just once. The sequenced sample was normal lung tissue adjacent to the tumor, obtained after neoadjuvant nivolumab, alone or with ipilimumab, at or shortly before surgery. Receptor source: an adult with non-small cell lung cancer. Some clones in this sample may be carry-over from other donors' samples.

This clone appeared a few times. The J gene is TRBJ2-7, the V gene TRBV5-5; 9 bases are a match to TRBD1. Germline assignment: CDR1 SGHKS and CDR2 YYEKEE (reference sequence). J was trimmed by 4 bases and V by 0 bases; bases with no gene match: 11. This CDR3 region has 17 residues. CDR3 DNA: TGTGCCAGCAGCTTGGAACAGGGGGCGTCTCCAGGGTACGAGCAGTACTTC. Residues: CASSLEQGASPGYEQYF.

V and J are TRBV6-5 and TRBJ2-4, with D hard to call. This CDR3 has 12 residues. The ends were cut back, 5 bases at V and 6 bases at J, with 8 bases in the middle. Per the germline V gene, CDR1 is MNHEY and CDR2 is SVGAGI. The DNA for the CDR3 is TGTGCCAGCAGTGCCTCGGGAAACATTCAGTACTTC. Residues: CASSASGNIQYF.

The CDR3 nucleotides are TGTGCCAGCTCACCGGAGGGATTTACGGGCTACACCTTC. Amino acid sequence: CASSPEGFTGYTF. This chain uses TRBV18 with TRBJ1-2; D ambiguous. Trimming took 3 bases from V and 8 from J, leaving 13 bases between them. The CDR3 extends over 13 amino acids. Germline V gene lookup returns CDR1 KGHSH and CDR2 LQKENI.

The rearrangement joins TRBV27 to TRBJ1-5; D is unresolved. Germline loops: CDR1 MNHEY, CDR2 SMNVEV (reference sequence). This CDR3 has 16 residues. Trimming stripped 0 bases from V and 5 bases from J, with 14 bases between. The CDR3 DNA reads TGTGCCAGCAGTTTATCCAGTCCCCTCCTGGATCAGCCCCAGCATTTT. Translated: CASSLSSPLLDQPQHF.

The chain uses TRBV5-1 and TRBJ1-2; 9 bases are a match to TRBD1. The CDR3 loop spans 13 amino acids. The J segment lost 4 bases and the V segment lost 4 bases, leaving 2 bases of the junction unmatched. CDR1 is SGHRS, CDR2 YFSETQ, per germline. The CDR3 DNA reads as TGCGCCAGCAGCAAGGGACAGGGCTATGGCTACACCTTC. Translating gives CASSKGQGYGYTF.

Only one count was recorded for this clone. The chain employs TRBV7-2 and TRBJ2-6, with D perhaps matching TRBD1 (6 bases). The germline V and J ends were trimmed by 1 base and 4 bases, with 14 bases remaining between them. The germline V gene encodes CDR1 SGHTA and CDR2 FQGNSA. The CDR3 extends over 17 amino acids. The CDR3: CASSLGLRGSGANVLTF. The CDR3, as DNA: TGTGCCAGCAGCTTAGGGCTCAGGGGTTCCGGGGCCAACGTCCTGACTTTC.

The chain couples TRBV5-3 to TRBJ2-7, with D unresolved. TRBV5-3 qualifies as an ORF whose function is uncertain. This CDR3 comprises 12 residues. Deletions cut 2 bases from V and 6 bases from J, with 9 bases between. This CDR3 is CARSLGFSEQYF. CDR3 bases: TGTGCCAGAAGCTTAGGGTTCTCCGAGCAGTACTTC.

The chain combines TRBV2 with TRBJ2-1, with 12 bases matching TRBD2. This CDR3 spans 14 amino acids. Germline-derived CDR1 and CDR2 are SNHLY and FYNNEI. V was pared by 5 bases and J by 9 bases, with 5 bases of the junction left unmatched. DNA for the CDR3: TGTGCCAGCAGTAGCGGACTAGCGGGATTTGAGCAGTTCTTC. Amino acids: CASSSGLAGFEQFF.

This chain links TRBV5-1 with TRBJ1-1; possibly TRBD1 for D (5 bases). Germline lookup yields CDR1 SGHRS and CDR2 YFSETQ. V lost 3 bases and J lost 1, with 10 bases in between. The CDR3 runs 14 residues. The CDR3 DNA sequence: TGCGCCAGCAGCTGGGGGGGTGCGAACACTGAAGCTTTCTTT. This gives the protein CASSWGGANTEAFF.

The chain couples TRBV12-5 to TRBJ2-3; D remains ambiguous. The CDR3 runs to 13 residues. V was shortened by 5 bases and J by 6 bases, with 12 bases between the two germline ends. Germline CDR1 reads LGHNT; CDR2 reads FRNRAP. CDR3 coding DNA: TGTGCTAGTGGTACCTCCCTCGTTGATACGCAGTATTTT. Residues: CASGTSLVDTQYF.

The J gene is TRBJ1-2, the V gene TRBV6-5; D is possibly TRBD1 (5 bases). Germline V gene data show CDR1 as MNHEY and CDR2 as SVGAGI. The length of the CDR3 is 14 residues. V was cut by 0 bases and J by 2 bases, with 7 bases left in between. CDR3 region: CASSYSAGNYGYTF. The CDR3 DNA sequence: TGTGCCAGCAGTTACTCGGCAGGGAACTATGGCTACACCTTC.